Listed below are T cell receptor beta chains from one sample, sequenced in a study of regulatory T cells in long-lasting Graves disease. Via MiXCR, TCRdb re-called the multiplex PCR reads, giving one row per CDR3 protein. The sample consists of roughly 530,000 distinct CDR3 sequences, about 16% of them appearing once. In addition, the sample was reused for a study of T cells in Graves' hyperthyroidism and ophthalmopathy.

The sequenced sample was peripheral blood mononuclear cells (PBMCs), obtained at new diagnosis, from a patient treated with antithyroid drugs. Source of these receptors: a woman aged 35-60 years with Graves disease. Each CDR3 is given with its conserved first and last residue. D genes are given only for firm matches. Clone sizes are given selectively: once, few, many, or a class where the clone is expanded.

cdr3_aa: CSVEADLLLEGPEAFF
cdr3_nt: TGCAGCGTTGAGGCTGACCTTCTCCTCGAGGGGCCTGAAGCTTTCTTT
d_call: .
v_call: TRBV29-1
clone_size: many
j_call: TRBJ1-1

cdr3_aa: CASSFNSGNTIYF
cdr3_nt: TGTGCCAGCAGCTTCAACTCTGGAAACACCATATATTTT
d_call: .
v_call: TRBV6-1
clone_size: many
j_call: TRBJ1-3

cdr3_aa: CASRFTGVETQYF
cdr3_nt: TGTGCCAGCAGATTCACAGGGGTGGAGACCCAGTACTTC
d_call: TRBD1
v_call: TRBV3-1
clone_size: many
j_call: TRBJ2-5

cdr3_aa: CASSIGQGGYSEQFF
cdr3_nt: TGTGCCAGTAGTATAGGACAGGGTGGGTACAGTGAGCAGTTCTTC
d_call: TRBD1
v_call: TRBV19
clone_size: .
j_call: TRBJ2-1

cdr3_aa: CSARASDRGYQPQHF
cdr3_nt: TGCAGTGCTAGAGCGTCAGACAGGGGATATCAGCCCCAGCATTTT
d_call: TRBD1
v_call: TRBV20-1
clone_size: many
j_call: TRBJ1-5

cdr3_aa: CASSTTAYNEQFF
cdr3_nt: TGTGCCAGCAGCACGACAGCCTACAATGAGCAGTTCTTC
d_call: .
v_call: TRBV7-3
clone_size: .
j_call: TRBJ2-1

cdr3_aa: CASSLGGTWTGLTGDGYTF
cdr3_nt: TGTGCCAGCAGCTTAGGGGGTACCTGGACAGGCCTAACAGGCGATGGCTACACCTTC
d_call: TRBD1
v_call: TRBV7-9
clone_size: .
j_call: TRBJ1-2

cdr3_aa: CASSWGTGGLAFF
cdr3_nt: TGTGCCAGCAGTTGGGGGACAGGGGGTTTGGCTTTCTTT
d_call: TRBD1
v_call: TRBV6-9
clone_size: few
j_call: TRBJ1-1

cdr3_aa: CASSYTLGNEKLFF
cdr3_nt: TGTGCCAGCAGTTACACCCTAGGAAATGAAAAACTGTTTTTT
d_call: .
v_call: TRBV6-9
clone_size: many
j_call: TRBJ1-4

cdr3_aa: CASSYSGGPSSGANVLTF
cdr3_nt: TGTGCCAGCAGTTACTCGGGGGGGCCAAGCTCTGGGGCCAACGTCCTGACTTTC
d_call: .
v_call: TRBV6-5
clone_size: .
j_call: TRBJ2-6

cdr3_aa: CASSQDPAAREQFF
cdr3_nt: TGCGCCAGCAGCCAAGATCCCGCTGCACGAGAGCAGTTCTTC
d_call: .
v_call: TRBV4-1
clone_size: .
j_call: TRBJ2-1

cdr3_aa: CASSPVRGTYNEQFF
cdr3_nt: TGTGCCAGCAGCCCGGTTAGGGGCACTTACAATGAGCAGTTCTTC
d_call: .
v_call: TRBV7-6
clone_size: .
j_call: TRBJ2-1